This T cell receptor (beta chain) originates from a study of T cell changes during pregnancy in multiple sclerosis. Germline V gives CDR1 SGHNT, CDR2 YENEEA. Trimming removed 6 bases at V and 4 bases at J, with 7 bases between. The CDR3 length is 11 residues. Assay used: immunoSEQ multiplex PCR; TCRdb lists only in-frame clones, some missing. The sample shows 40,000 to 50,000 clones, 89% of them seen only once. The chain employs TRBV11-3 and TRBJ2-7; no definite D call. This sample comprised CD4+ T cells from peripheral blood mononuclear cells, obtained in the first trimester of pregnancy. This receptor was identified in a female donor with multiple sclerosis, enrolled in a pregnancy study. Here the CDR3 DNA reads TGTGCCAGCAGTGACATTTACGAGCAGTACTTC. Its translation is CASSDIYEQYF.